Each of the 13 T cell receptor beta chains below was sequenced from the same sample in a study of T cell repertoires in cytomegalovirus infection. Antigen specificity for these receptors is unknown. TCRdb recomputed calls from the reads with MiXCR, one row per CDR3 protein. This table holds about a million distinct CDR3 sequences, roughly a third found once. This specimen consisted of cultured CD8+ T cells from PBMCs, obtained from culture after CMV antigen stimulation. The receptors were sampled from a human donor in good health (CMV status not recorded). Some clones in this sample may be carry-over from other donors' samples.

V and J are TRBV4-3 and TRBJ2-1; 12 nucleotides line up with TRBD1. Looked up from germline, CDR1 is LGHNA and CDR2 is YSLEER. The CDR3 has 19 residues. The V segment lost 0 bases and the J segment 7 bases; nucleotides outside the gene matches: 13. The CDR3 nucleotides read TGCGCCAGCAGCCAAGATTCAACTATAGGGACAGGGGGCGCGAATGAGCAGTTCTTC. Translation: CASSQDSTIGTGGANEQFF.

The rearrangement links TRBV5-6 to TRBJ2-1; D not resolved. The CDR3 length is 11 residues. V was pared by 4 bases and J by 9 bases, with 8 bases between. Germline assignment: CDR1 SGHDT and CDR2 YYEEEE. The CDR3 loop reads CASSAGLEQFF. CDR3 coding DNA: TGTGCCAGCAGCGCCGGGCTTGAGCAGTTCTTC.

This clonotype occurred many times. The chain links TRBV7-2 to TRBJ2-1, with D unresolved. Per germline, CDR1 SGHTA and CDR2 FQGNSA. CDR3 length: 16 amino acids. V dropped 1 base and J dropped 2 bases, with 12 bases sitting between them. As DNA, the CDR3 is TGTGCCAGCAGCTTAGAGATCCGACGGCCCTACAATGAGCAGTTCTTC. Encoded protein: CASSLEIRRPYNEQFF.

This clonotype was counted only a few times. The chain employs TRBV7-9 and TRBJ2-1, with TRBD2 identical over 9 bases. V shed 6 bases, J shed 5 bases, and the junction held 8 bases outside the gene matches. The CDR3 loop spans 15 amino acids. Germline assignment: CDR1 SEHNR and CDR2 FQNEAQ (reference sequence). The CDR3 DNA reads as TGTGCCAGCAGTCCTTCTAGCGGGGTTAACAATGAGCAGTTCTTC. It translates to CASSPSSGVNNEQFF.

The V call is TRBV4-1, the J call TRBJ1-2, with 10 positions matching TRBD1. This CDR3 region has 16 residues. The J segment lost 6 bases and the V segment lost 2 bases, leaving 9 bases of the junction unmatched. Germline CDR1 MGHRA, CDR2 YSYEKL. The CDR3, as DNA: TGCGCCAGCAGCCAACCCCTGACAGGGGGCACGGATGGCTACACCTTC. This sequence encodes CASSQPLTGGTDGYTF.

Written as DNA, the CDR3 is TGTGCCAGCTCACCGAACCGGGGCAGGGGCTACACCTTC. Translation: CASSPNRGRGYTF. The V gene is TRBV19, the J gene TRBJ1-2; a possible D gene is TRBD1 (5 bases). V gave up 9 bases and J gave up 8 bases, with 19 bases separating them. This CDR3 has 13 residues. Per germline, CDR1 LNHDA and CDR2 SQIVND (reference sequence).

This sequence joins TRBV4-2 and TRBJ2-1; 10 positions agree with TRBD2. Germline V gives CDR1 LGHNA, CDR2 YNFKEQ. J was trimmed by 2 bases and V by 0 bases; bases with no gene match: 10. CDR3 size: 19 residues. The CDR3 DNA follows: TGTGCCAGCAGCCAAGATTTTGAGCGGGGGGGCCTGACCTACAATGAGCAGTTCTTC. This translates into CASSQDFERGGLTYNEQFF.

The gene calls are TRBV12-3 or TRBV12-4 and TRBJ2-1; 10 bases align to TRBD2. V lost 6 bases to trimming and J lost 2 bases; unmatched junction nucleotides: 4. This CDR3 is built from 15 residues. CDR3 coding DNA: TGTGCCAGCAGACTAGCGGGGACTCCCTACAATGAGCAGTTCTTC. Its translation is CASRLAGTPYNEQFF.

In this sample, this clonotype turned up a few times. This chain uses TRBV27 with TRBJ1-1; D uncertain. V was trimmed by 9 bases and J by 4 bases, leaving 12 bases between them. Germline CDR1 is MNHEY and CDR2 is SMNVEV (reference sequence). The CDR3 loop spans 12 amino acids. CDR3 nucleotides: TGTGCCAGTGCCCGGGGAGGCACTGAAGCTTTCTTT. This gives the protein CASARGGTEAFF.

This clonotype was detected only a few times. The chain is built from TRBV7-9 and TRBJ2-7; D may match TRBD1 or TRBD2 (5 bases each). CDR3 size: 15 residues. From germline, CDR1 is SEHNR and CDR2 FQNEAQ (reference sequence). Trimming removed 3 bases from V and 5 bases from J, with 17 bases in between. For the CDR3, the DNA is TGTGCCAGCAGCTTTTATCTCTCCGGGGACGACGAGCAGTACTTC. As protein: CASSFYLSGDDEQYF. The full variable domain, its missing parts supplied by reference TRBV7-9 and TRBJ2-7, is DTGVSQNPRHKITKRGQNVTFRCDPISEHNRLYWYRQTLGQGPEFLTYFQNEAQLEKSRLLSDRFSAERPKGSFSTLEIQRTEQGDSAMYLCASSFYLSGDDEQYFGPGTRLTVT.

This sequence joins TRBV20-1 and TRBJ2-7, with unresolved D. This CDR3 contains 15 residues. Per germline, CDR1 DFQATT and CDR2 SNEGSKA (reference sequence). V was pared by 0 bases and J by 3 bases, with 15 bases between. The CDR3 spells CSARDTPEPLYEQYF. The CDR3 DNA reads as TGCAGTGCTAGAGACACCCCGGAACCCCTCTACGAGCAGTACTTC.

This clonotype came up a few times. The CDR3 loop is CASSDSKGQGAQEQFF. CDR3 nucleotide sequence: TGTGCCAGCAGTGATAGTAAGGGACAGGGGGCCCAGGAGCAGTTCTTC. V gene TRBV6-4 combines with J gene TRBJ2-1, with 12 bases identical to TRBD1. CDR1 and CDR2 from the germline V gene are MRHNA and SNTAGT. This CDR3 comprises 16 residues. Germline trimming cut 3 bases from V and 10 bases from J; bases unmatched to any gene: 10.

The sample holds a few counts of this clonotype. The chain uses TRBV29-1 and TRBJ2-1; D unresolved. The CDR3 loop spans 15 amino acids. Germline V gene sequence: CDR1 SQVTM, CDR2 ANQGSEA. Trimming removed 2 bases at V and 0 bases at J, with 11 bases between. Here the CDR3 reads CSVEMGESSYNEQFF. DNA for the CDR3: TGCAGCGTTGAAATGGGCGAAAGCTCCTACAATGAGCAGTTCTTC.